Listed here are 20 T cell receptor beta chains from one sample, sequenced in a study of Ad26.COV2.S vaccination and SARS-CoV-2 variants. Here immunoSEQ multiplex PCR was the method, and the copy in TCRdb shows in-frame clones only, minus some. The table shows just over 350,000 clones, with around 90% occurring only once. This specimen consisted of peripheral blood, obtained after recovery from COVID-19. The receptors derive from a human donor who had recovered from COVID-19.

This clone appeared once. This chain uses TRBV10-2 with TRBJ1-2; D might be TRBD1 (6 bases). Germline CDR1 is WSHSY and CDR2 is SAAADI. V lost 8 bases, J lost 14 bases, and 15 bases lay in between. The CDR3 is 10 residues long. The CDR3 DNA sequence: TGCGCCAGCGGGGGGCAGGGTTGGACCTTC. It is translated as CASGGQGWTF.

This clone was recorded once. This CDR3 reads CASSFVGFNEQFF. The CDR3 DNA follows: TGTGCCAGCAGTTTTGTGGGTTTTAATGAGCAGTTCTTC. This chain joins TRBV12-3 or TRBV12-4 and TRBJ2-1; D is unresolved. This CDR3 is 13 amino acids long. The V gene lost 3 bases and the J gene lost 7 bases, with 10 bases spanning the gap.

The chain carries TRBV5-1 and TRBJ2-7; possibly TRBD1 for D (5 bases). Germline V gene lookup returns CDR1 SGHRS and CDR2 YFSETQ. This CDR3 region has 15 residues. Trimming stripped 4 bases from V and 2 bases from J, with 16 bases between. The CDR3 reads CASSIRTTPTYEQYF. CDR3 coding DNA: TGCGCCAGCAGCATCCGGACAACTCCCACCTACGAGCAGTACTTC.

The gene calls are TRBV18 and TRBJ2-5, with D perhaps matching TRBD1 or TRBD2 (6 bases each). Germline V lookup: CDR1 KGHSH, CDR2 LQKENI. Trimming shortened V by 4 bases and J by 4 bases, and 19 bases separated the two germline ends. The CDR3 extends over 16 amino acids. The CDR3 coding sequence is TGTGCCAGCTCACTAGTCGTCGGGGGCTCAGCAGAGACCCAGTACTTC. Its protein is CASSLVVGGSAETQYF. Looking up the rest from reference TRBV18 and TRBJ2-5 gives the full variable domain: NAGVMQNPRHLVRRRGQEARLRCSPMKGHSHVYWYRQLPEEGLKFMVYLQKENIIDESGMPKERFSAEFPKEGPSILRIQQVVRGDSAAYFCASSLVVGGSAETQYFGPGTRLLVL.

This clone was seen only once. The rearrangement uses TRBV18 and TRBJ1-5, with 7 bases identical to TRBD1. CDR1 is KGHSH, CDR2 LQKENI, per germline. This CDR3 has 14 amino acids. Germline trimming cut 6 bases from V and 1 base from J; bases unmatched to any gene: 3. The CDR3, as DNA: TGTGCCAGCTCGCAGGGGGGGAGCAATCAGCCCCAGCATTTT. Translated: CASSQGGSNQPQHF.

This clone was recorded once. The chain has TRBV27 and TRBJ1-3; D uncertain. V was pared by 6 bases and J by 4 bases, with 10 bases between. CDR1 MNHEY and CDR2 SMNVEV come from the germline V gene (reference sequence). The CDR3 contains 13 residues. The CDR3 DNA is TGTGCCAGCAGAACGGGAGCGGGAAACACCATATATTTT. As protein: CASRTGAGNTIYF.

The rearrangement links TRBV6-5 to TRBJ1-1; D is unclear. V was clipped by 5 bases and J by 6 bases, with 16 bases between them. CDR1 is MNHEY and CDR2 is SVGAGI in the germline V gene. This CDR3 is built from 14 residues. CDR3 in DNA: TGTGCCAGCAGTAACGGACTCGCTGGGGCTGAAGCTTTCTTT. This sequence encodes CASSNGLAGAEAFF.

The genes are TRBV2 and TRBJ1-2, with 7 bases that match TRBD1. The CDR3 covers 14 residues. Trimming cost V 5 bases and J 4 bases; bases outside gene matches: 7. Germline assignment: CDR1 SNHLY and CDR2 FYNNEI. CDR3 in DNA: TGTGCCAGCAGTTACGACAGGGTTCCCTATGGCTACACCTTC. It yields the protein CASSYDRVPYGYTF.

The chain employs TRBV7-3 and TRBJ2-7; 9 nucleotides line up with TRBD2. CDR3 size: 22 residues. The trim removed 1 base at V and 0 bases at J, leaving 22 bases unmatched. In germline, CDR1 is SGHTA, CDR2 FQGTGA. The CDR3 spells CASSLMSRGSIVTSGYSYEQYF. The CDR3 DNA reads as TGTGCCAGCAGCTTAATGTCTCGGGGTTCGATAGTGACTAGCGGTTACTCCTACGAGCAGTACTTC.

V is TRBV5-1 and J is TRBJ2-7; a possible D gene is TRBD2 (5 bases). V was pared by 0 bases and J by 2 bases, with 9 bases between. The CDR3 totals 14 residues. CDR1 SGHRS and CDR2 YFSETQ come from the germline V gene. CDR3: CASSLGSGTYEQYF. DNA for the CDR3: TGCGCCAGCAGCTTGGGGTCCGGGACCTACGAGCAGTACTTC.

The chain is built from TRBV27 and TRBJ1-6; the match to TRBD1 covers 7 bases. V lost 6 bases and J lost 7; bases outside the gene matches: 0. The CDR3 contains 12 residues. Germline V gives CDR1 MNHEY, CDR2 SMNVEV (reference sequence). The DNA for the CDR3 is TGTGCCAGCAGGACAGGGAATTCACCCCTCCACTTT. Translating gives CASRTGNSPLHF.

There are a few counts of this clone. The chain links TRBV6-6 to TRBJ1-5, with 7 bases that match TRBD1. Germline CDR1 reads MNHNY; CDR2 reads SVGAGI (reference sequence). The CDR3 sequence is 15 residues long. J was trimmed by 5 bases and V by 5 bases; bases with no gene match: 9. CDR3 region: CASSATQGTDQPQHF. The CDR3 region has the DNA TGTGCCAGCAGTGCCACACAGGGGACGGATCAGCCCCAGCATTTT.

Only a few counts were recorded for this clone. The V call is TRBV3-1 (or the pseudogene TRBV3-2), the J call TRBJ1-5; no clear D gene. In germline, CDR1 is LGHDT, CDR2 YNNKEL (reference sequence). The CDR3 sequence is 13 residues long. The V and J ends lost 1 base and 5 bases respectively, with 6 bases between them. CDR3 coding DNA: TGTGCCAGCAGCCAAGCGGCCTATCAGCCCCAGCATTTT. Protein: CASSQAAYQPQHF.

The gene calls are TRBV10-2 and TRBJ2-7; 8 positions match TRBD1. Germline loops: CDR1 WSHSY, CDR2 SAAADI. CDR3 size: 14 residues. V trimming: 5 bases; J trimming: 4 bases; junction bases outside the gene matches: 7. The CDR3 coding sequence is TGCGCCAGCAGTACCGGGACAGGCCAGTACGAGCAGTACTTC. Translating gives CASSTGTGQYEQYF.

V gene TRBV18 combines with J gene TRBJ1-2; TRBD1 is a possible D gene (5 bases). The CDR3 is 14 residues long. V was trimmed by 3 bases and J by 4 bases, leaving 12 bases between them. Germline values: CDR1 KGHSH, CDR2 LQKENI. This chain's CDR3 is CASSPPGTAYGYTF. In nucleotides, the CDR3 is TGTGCCAGCTCACCTCCCGGGACGGCCTATGGCTACACCTTC.

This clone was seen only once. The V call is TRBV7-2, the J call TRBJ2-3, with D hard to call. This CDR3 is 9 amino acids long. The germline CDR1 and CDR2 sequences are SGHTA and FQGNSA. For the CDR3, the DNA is TGTGCATTCGGGGATACGCAGTATTTT. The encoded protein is CAFGDTQYF.

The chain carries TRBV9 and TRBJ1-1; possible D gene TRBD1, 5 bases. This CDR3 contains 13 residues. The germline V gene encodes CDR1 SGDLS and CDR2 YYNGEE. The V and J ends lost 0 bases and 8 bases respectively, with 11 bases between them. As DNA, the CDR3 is TGTGCCAGCAGCGTAGAGCAGGGTGGGGAAGCTTTCTTT. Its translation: CASSVEQGGEAFF.

The chain's CDR3 is CASSVGDSSTDTQYF. As DNA, the CDR3 is TGTGCCAGCAGCGTAGGGGACTCTAGCACAGATACGCAGTATTTT. J is TRBJ2-3 and V is TRBV6-4; a possible D gene is TRBD2 (6 bases). Trimming took 6 bases from V and 0 from J, leaving 13 bases between them. The CDR3 is 15 amino acids. Germline CDR1 reads MRHNA; CDR2 reads SNTAGT.

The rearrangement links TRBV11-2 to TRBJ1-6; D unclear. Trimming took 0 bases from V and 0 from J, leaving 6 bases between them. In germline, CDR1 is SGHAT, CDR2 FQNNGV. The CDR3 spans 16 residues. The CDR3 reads CASSLDRASYNSPLHF. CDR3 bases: TGTGCCAGCAGCTTAGACAGAGCCTCCTATAATTCACCCCTCCACTTT. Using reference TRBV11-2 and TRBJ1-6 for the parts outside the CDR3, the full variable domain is EAGVAQSPRYKIIEKRQSVAFWCNPISGHATLYWYQQILGQGPKLLIQFQNNGVVDDSQLPKDRFSAERLKGVDSTLKIQPAKLEDSAVYLCASSLDRASYNSPLHFGNGTRLTVT.

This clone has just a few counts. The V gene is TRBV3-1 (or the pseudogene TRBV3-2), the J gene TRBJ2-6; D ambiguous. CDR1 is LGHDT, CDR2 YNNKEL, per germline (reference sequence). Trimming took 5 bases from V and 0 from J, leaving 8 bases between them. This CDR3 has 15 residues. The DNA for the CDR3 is TGTGCCAGCAGCTCGAGCTTCTCTGGGGCCAACGTCCTGACTTTC. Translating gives CASSSSFSGANVLTF.